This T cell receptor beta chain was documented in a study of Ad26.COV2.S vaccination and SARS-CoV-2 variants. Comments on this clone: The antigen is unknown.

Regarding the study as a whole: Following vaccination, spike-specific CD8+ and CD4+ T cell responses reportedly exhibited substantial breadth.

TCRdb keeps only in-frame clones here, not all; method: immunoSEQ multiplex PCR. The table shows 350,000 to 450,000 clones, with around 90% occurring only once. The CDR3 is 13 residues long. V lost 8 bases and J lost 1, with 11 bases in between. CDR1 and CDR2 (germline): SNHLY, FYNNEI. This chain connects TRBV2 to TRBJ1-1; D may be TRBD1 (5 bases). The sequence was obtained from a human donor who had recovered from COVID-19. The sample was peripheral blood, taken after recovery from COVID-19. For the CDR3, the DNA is TGTGCCAGCGCGGGGCGTGGGAACACTGAAGCTTTCTTT. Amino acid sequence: CASAGRGNTEAFF.